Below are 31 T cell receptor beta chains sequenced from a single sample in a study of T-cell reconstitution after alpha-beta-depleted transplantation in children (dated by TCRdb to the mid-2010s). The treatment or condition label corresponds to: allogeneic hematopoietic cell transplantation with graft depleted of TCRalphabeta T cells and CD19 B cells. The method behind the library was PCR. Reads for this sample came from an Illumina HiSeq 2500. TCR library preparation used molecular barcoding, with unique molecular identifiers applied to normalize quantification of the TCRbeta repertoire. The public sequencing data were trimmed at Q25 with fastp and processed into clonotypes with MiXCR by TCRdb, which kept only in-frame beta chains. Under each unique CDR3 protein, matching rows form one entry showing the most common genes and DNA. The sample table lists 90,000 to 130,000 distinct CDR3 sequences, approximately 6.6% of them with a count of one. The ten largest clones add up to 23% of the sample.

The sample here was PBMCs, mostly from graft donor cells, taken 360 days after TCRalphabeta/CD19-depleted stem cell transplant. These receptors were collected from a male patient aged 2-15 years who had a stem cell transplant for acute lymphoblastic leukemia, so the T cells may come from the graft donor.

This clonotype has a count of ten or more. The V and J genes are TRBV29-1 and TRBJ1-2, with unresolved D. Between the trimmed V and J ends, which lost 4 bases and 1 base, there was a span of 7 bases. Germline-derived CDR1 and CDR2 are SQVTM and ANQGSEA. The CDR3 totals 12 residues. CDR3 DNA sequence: TGCAGCGTTGGAAGGGTTAACTATGGCTACACCTTC. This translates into CSVGRVNYGYTF.

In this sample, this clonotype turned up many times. In DNA form, the CDR3 reads TGTGCCAGCAGTGTACGGGGTCTGAACACCGGGGAGCTGTTTTTT. It is translated as CASSVRGLNTGELFF. This sequence joins TRBV28 and TRBJ2-2; D might be TRBD2 (5 bases). Trimming cost V 5 bases and J 1 base, with 11 bases left between them. CDR1 is MDHEN, CDR2 SYDVKM, per germline. This CDR3 is built from 15 residues.

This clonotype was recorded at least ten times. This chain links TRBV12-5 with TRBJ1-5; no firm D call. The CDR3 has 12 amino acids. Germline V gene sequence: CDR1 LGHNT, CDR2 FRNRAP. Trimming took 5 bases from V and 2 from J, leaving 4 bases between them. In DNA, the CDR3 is TGTGCTAGTGGTACAGGCAATCAGCCCCAGCATTTT. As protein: CASGTGNQPQHF.

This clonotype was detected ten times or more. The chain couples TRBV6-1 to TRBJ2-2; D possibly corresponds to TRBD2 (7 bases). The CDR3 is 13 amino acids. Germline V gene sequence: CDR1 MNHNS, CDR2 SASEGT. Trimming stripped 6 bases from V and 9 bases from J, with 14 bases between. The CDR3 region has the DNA TGTGCCAGCAGGACTAGGGGGGGCCGGGAGCTGTTTTTT. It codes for CASRTRGGRELFF.

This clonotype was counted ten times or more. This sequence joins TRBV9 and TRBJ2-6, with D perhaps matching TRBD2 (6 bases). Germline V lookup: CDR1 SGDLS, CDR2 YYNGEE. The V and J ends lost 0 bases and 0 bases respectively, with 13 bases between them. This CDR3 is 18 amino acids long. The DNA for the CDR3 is TGTGCCAGCAGCGTAGCCGTCGAGGGAGGCTCTGGGGCCAACGTCCTGACTTTC. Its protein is CASSVAVEGGSGANVLTF. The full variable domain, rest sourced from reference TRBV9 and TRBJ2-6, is DSGVTQTPKHLITATGQRVTLRCSPRSGDLSVYWYQQSLDQGLQFLIQYYNGEERAKGNILERFSAQQFPDLHSELNLSSLELGDSALYFCASSVAVEGGSGANVLTFGAGSRLTVL.

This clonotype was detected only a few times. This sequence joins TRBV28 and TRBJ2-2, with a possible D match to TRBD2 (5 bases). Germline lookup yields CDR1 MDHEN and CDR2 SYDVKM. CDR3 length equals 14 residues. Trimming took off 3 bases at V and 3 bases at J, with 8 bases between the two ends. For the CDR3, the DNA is TGTGCCAGCAGTTTCTTAGCGTACACCGGGGAGCTGTTTTTT. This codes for CASSFLAYTGELFF.

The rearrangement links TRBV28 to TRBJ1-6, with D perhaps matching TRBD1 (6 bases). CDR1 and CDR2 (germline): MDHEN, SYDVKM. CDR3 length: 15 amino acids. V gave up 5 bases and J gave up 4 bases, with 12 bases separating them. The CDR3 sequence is CASSVLTGYNSPLHF. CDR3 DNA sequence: TGTGCCAGCAGTGTTCTTACAGGGTATAATTCACCCCTCCACTTT.

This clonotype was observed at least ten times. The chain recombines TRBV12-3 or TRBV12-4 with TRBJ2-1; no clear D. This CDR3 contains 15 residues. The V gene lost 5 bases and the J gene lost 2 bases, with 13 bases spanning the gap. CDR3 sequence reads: CASSGRVAPYNEQFF. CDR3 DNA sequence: TGTGCCAGCAGTGGCCGGGTAGCTCCCTACAATGAGCAGTTCTTC.

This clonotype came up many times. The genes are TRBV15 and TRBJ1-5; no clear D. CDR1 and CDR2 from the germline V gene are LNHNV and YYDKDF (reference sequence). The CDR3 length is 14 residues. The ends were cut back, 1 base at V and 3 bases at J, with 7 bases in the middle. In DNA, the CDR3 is TGTGCCACCAGCAGAGGACCTTCCAATCAGCCCCAGCATTTT. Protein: CATSRGPSNQPQHF.

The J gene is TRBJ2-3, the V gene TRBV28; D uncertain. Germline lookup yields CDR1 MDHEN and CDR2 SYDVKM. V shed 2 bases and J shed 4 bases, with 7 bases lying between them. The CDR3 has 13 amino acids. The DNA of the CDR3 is TGTGCCAGCAGTTTAATTACGCCAGATACGCAGTATTTT. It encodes CASSLITPDTQYF.

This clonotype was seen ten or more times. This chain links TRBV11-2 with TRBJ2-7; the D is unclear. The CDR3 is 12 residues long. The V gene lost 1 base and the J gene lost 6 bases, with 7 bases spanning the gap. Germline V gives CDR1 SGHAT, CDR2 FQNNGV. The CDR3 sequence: CASSLVGTEQYF. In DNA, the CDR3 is TGTGCCAGCAGCTTAGTGGGAACCGAGCAGTACTTC.

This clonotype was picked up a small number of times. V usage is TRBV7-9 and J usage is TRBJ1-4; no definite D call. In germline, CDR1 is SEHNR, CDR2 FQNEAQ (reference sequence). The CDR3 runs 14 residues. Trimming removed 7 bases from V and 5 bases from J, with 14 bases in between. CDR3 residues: CASTPGRVNEKLFF. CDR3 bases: TGTGCCAGCACCCCGGGAAGGGTAAATGAAAAACTGTTTTTT.

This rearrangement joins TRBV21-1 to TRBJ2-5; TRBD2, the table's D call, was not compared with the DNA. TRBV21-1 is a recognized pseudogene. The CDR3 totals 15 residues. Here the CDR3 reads CASSKDWREMETQYF. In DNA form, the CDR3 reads TGTGCCAGCAGCAAAGATTGGCGGGAGATGGAGACCCAGTACTTC.

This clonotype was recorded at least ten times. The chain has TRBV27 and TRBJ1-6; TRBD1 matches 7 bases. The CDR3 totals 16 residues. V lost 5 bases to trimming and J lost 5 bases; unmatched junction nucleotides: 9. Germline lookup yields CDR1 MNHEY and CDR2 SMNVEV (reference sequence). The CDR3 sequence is CASSPGGGWNNSPLHF. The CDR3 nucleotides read TGTGCCAGCAGTCCAGGAGGGGGCTGGAATAATTCACCCCTCCACTTT.

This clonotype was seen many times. The CDR3 loop reads CASSQGTSGLYEQYF. In DNA, the CDR3 is TGCGCCAGCAGCCAAGGGACTAGCGGGCTCTACGAGCAGTACTTC. This chain links TRBV4-3 with TRBJ2-7; TRBD2 matches at 11 bases. The V and J ends lost 1 base and 3 bases, in that order; junction bases with no gene match: 2. The germline V gene has CDR1 LGHNA and CDR2 YSLEER. This CDR3 comprises 15 residues.

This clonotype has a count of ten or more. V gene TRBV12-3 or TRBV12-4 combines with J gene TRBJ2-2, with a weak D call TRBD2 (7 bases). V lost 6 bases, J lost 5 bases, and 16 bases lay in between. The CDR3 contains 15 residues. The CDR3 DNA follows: TGTGCCAGCAGGGCCCAGGGAGGGGGAACCGGGGAGCTGTTTTTT. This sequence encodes CASRAQGGGTGELFF.

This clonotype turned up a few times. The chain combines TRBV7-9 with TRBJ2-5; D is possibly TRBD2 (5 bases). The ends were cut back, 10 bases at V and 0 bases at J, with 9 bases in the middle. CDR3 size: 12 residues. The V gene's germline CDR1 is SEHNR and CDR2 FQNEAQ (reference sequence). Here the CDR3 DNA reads TGTGCCACCCTCGGGGACCAAGAGACCCAGTACTTC. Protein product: CATLGDQETQYF.

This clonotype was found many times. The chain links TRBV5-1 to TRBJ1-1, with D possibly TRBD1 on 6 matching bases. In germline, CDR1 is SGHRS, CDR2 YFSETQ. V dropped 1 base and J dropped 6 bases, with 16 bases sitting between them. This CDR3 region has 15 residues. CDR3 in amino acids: CASSLTGSGRPEAFF. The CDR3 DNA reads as TGCGCCAGCAGCTTGACAGGGTCAGGGAGGCCTGAAGCTTTCTTT.

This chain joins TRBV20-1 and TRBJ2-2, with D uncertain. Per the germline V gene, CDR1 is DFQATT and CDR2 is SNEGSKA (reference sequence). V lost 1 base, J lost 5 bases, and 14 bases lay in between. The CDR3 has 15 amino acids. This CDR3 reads CSARVARIKTGELFF. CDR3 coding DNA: TGCAGTGCTAGAGTAGCCAGGATTAAGACCGGGGAGCTGTTTTTT.

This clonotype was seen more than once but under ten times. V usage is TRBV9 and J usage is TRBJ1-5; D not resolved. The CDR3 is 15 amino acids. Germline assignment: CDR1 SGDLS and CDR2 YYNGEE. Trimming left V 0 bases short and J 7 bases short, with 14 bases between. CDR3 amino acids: CASSVAAAPHQPQHF. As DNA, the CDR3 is TGTGCCAGCAGCGTAGCGGCAGCGCCCCACCAGCCCCAGCATTTT.

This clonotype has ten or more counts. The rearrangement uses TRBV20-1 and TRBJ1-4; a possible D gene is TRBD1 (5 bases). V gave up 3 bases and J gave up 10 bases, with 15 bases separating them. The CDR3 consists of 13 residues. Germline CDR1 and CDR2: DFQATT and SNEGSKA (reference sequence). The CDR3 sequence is CSARSGERGKLFF. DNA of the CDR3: TGCAGTGCTAGGTCGGGGGAACGTGGAAAACTGTTTTTT.

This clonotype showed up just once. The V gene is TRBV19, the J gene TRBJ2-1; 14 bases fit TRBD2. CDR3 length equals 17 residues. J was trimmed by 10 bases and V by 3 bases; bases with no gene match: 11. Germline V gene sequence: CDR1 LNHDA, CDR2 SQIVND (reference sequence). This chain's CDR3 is CASSILLTSGRDREQFF. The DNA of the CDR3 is TGTGCCAGTAGTATCCTCCTGACTAGCGGGAGGGATAGAGAGCAGTTCTTC.

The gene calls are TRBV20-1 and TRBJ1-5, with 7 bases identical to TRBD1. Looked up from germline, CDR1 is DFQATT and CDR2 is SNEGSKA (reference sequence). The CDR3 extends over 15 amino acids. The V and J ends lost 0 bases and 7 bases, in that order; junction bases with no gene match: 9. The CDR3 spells CSARDRGQARQPQHF. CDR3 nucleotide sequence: TGCAGTGCTAGAGATAGGGGGCAGGCAAGGCAGCCCCAGCATTTT.

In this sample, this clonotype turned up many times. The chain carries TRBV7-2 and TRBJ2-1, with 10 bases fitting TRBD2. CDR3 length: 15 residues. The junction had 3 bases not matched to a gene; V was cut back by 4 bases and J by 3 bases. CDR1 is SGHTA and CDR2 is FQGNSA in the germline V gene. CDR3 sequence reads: CASSYLAGGYNEQFF. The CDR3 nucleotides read TGTGCCAGCAGCTACTTAGCGGGGGGCTACAATGAGCAGTTCTTC.

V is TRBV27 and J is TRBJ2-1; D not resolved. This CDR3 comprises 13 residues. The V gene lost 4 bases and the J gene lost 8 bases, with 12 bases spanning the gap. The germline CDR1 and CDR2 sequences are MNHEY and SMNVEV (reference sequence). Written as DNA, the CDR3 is TGTGCCAGCAGTTCCCAGGCTACACATGAGCAGTTCTTC. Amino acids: CASSSQATHEQFF.

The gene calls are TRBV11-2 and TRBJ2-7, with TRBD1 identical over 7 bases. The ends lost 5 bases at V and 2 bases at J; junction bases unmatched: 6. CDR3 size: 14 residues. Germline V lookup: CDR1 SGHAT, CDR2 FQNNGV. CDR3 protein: CASSPWDSPYEQYF. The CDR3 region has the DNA TGTGCCAGCAGCCCCTGGGACAGCCCCTACGAGCAGTACTTC.

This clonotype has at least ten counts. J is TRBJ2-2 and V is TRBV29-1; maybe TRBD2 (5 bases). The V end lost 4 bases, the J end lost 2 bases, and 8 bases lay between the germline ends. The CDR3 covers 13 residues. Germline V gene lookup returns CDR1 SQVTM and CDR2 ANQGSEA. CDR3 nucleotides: TGCAGCGTTGTAGAGGGAAACACCGGGGAGCTGTTTTTT. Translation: CSVVEGNTGELFF.

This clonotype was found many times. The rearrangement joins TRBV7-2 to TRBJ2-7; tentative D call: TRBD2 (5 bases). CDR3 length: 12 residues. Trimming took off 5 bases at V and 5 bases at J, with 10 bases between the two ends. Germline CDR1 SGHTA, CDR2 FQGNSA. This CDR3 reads CASSHGGHEQYF. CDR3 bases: TGTGCCAGCAGCCATGGAGGCCACGAGCAGTACTTC.

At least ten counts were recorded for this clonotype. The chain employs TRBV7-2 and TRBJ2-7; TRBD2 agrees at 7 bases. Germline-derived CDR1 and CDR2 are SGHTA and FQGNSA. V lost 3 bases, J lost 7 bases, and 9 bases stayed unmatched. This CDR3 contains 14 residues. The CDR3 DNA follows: TGTGCCAGCAGCTTCCTGGGTAGCGGGCAAGAGCAGTACTTC. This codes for CASSFLGSGQEQYF.

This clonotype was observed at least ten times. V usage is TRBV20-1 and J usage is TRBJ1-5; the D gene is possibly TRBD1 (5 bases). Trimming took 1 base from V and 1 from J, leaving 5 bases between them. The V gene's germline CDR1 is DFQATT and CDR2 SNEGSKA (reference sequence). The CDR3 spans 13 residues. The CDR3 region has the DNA TGCAGTGCTAGAGGGGGGAGCAATCAGCCCCAGCATTTT. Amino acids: CSARGGSNQPQHF.

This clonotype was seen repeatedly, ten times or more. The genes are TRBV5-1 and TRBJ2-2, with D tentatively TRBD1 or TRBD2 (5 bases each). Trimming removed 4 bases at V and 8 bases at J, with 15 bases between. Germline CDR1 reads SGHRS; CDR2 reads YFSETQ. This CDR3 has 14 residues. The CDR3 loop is CASSPGPREGELFF. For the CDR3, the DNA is TGCGCCAGCAGCCCGGGACCCCGGGAAGGGGAGCTGTTTTTT.